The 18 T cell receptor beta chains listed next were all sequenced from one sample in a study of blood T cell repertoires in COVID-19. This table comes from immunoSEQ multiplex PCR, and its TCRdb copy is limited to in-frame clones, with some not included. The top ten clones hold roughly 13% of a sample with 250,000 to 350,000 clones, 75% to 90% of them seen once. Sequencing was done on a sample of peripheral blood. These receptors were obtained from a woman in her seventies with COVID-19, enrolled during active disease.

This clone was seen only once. The CDR3 protein is CATSDPDRLYGYTF. The CDR3 DNA reads TGTGCCACCAGTGATCCAGACAGGCTCTATGGCTACACCTTC. The chain couples TRBV24-1 to TRBJ1-2, with TRBD1 as a possible D gene (6 bases). The V gene's germline CDR1 is KGHDR and CDR2 SFDVKD. The V gene lost 3 bases and the J gene lost 4 bases, with 11 bases spanning the gap. The CDR3 has 14 amino acids.

The chain's CDR3 is CASSVSPTVSYEQYF. CDR3 bases: TGTGCCAGCAGCGTAAGCCCGACAGTCTCCTACGAGCAGTACTTC. This chain links TRBV9 with TRBJ2-7; a weak D match, TRBD1 (5 bases). V lost 1 base, J lost 0 bases, and 11 bases lay in between. The CDR3 is 15 residues long. Germline V gene data show CDR1 as SGDLS and CDR2 as YYNGEE. The full variable domain, completed using reference TRBV9 and TRBJ2-7, is DSGVTQTPKHLITATGQRVTLRCSPRSGDLSVYWYQQSLDQGLQFLIQYYNGEERAKGNILERFSAQQFPDLHSELNLSSLELGDSALYFCASSVSPTVSYEQYFGPGTRLTVT.

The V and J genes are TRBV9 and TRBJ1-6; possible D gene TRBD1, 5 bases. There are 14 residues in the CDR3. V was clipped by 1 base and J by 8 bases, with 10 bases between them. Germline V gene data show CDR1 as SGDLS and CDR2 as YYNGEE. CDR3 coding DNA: TGTGCCAGCAGCGTAAAGGGGATGGATTCACCCCTCCACTTT. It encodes CASSVKGMDSPLHF.

CDR3 amino acids: CASSFFQGSYEQYF. As DNA, the CDR3 is TGTGCCAGCAGTTTCTTTCAGGGTTCCTACGAGCAGTACTTC. The chain uses TRBV27 and TRBJ2-7; tentatively, D is TRBD1 (5 bases). CDR3 length equals 14 residues. Germline CDR1 MNHEY, CDR2 SMNVEV (reference sequence). Trimming removed 3 bases from V and 1 base from J, with 10 bases in between.

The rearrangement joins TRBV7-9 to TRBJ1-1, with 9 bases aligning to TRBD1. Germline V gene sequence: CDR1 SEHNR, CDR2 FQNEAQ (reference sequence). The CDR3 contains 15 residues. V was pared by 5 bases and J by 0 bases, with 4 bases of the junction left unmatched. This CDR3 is CASSLRTGVNTEAFF. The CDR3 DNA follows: TGTGCCAGCAGCCTAAGGACAGGGGTGAACACTGAAGCTTTCTTT.

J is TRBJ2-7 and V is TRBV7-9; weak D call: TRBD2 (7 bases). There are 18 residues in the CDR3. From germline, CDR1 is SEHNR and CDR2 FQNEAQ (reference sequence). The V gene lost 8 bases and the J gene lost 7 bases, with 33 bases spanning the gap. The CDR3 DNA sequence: TGTGCCAGCTCCCGGGGCCTCGAAGGGGGGGGCCTTCCGTGGGAGCAGTACTTC. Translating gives CASSRGLEGGGLPWEQYF.

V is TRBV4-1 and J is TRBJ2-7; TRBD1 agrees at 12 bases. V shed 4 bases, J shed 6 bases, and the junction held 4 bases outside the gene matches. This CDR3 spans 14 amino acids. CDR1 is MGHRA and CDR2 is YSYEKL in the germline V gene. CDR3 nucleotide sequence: TGCGCCAGCAGCCGCCAGGGACAGGGGGCCGAGCAGTACTTC. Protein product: CASSRQGQGAEQYF.

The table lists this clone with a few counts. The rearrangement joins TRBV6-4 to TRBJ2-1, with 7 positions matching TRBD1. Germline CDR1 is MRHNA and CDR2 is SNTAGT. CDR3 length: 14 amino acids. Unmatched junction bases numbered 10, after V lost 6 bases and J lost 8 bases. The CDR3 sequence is CASREQGISDEQFF. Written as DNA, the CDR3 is TGTGCCAGCAGAGAACAGGGGATTAGCGATGAGCAGTTCTTC.

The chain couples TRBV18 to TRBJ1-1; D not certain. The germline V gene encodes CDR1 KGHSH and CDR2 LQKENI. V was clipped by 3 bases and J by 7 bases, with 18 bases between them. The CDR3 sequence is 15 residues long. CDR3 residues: CASSPAGSITSEAFF. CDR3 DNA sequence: TGTGCCAGCTCACCCGCGGGAAGTATTACGAGTGAAGCTTTCTTT.

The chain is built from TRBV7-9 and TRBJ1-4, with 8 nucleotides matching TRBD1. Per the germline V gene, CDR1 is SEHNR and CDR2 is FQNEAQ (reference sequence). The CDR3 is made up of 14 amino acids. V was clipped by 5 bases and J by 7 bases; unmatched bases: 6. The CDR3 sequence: CASSQGARGEKLFF. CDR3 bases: TGTGCCAGCAGCCAGGGGGCTAGGGGTGAAAAACTGTTTTTT.

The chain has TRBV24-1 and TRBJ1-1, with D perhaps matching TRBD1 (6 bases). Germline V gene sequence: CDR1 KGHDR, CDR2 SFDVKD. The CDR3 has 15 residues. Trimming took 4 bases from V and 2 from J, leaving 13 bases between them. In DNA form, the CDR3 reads TGTGCCACCAGTGACGCGCGGGGGGGCAACACTGAAGCTTTCTTT. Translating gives CATSDARGGNTEAFF.

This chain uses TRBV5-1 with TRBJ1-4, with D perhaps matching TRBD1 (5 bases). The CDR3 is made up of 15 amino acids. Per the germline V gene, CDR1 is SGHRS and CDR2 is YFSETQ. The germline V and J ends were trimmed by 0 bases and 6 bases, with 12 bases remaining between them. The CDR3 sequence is CASSLDSRGYEKLFF. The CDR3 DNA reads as TGCGCCAGCAGCTTGGATTCTAGGGGTTATGAAAAACTGTTTTTT.

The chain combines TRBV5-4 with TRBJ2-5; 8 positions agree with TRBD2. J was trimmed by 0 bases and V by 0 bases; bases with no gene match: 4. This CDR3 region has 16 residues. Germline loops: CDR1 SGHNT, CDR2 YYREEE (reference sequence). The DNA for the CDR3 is TGTGCCAGCAGCTTGGACCAGCGGGGGTACCAAGAGACCCAGTACTTC. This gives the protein CASSLDQRGYQETQYF. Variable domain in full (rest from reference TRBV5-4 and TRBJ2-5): ETGVTQSPTHLIKTRGQQVTLRCSSQSGHNTVSWYQQALGQGPQFIFQYYREEENGRGNFPPRFSGLQFPNYSSELNVNALELDDSALYLCASSLDQRGYQETQYFGPGTRLLVL.

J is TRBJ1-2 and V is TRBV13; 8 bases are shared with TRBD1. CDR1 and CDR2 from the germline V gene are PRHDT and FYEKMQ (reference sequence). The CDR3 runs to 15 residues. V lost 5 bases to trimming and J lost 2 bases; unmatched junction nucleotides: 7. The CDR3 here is CASSTGQGFNYGYTF. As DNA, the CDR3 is TGTGCCAGCAGCACCGGACAGGGATTCAACTATGGCTACACCTTC.

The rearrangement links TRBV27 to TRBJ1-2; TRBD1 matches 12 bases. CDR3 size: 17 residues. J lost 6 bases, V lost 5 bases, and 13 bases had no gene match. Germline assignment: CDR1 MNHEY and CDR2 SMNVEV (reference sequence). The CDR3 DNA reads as TGTGCCAGCAGTCAACTCCCGGGACAGGGGGCGACGGATGGCTACACCTTC. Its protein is CASSQLPGQGATDGYTF.

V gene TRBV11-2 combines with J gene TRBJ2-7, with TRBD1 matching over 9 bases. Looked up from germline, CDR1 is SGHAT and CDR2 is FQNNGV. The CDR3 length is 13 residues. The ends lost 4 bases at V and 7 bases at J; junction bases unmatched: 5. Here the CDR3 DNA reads TGTGCCAGCAGCTCCACAGGGGGCTGGGAGCAGTACTTC. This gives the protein CASSSTGGWEQYF.

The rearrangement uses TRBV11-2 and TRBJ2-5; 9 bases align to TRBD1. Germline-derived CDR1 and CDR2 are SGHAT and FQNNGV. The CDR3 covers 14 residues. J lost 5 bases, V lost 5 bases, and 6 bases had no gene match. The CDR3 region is CASSPQGAGETQYF. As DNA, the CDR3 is TGTGCCAGCAGCCCACAGGGGGCAGGGGAGACCCAGTACTTC.

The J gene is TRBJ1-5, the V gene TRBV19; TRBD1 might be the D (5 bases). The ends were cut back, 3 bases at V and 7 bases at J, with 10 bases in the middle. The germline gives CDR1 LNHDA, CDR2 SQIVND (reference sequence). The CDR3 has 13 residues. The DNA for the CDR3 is TGTGCCAGTAGTATCAGGGAAGGGCAGCCCCAGCATTTT. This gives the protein CASSIREGQPQHF.